This TCR beta chain was observed in a study of lymphopenia after photon versus proton radiotherapy. V was shortened by 6 bases and J by 8 bases, with 16 bases between the two germline ends. This CDR3 spans 14 amino acids. Germline V lookup: CDR1 SNHLY, CDR2 FYNNEI. Produced via immunoSEQ multiplex PCR; TCRdb's table is partial and in-frame only. Seen here are tens of thousands of clones, around 88% observed once, and the top ten hold less than 30%. Findings and limits, study-wide: Only patients who died were analyzed for survival; proton advantage is unproven.

Comments on this clone: What it binds is not known.

This chain links TRBV2 with TRBJ2-2; no definite D call. This sequence was found in a man aged 50 or older with gastric cancer. Sequencing used peripheral blood, obtained from a patient treated with photon-based radiotherapy. The CDR3 reads CASRSAPQWGELFF. Here the CDR3 DNA reads TGTGCCAGCAGATCCGCGCCACAGTGGGGGGAGCTGTTTTTT.